Below are 26 T cell receptor beta chains sequenced from a single sample in a study of blood T cell repertoires in COVID-19. Using immunoSEQ multiplex PCR, the repertoire was profiled, and TCRdb retains in-frame clones only, with some absent. Among fewer than 250,000 clones, over 70% were seen once, and the ten largest hold 7% to 10%. Sequencing was carried out using peripheral blood. These receptors were collected from a woman aged 50 to 60 with acute or convalescent COVID-19.

The chain recombines TRBV7-2 with TRBJ2-4; 8 positions match TRBD1. Germline V CDR1 and CDR2: SGHTA, FQGNSA. This CDR3 comprises 15 residues. Unmatched junction bases numbered 7, after V lost 4 bases and J lost 5 bases. CDR3 sequence reads: CASSSSTGVENIQYF. The CDR3 DNA sequence: TGTGCCAGCAGCTCCTCGACAGGGGTCGAAAACATTCAGTACTTC.

V gene TRBV29-1 combines with J gene TRBJ2-2, with a weak D call TRBD1 (5 bases). The V gene's germline CDR1 is SQVTM and CDR2 ANQGSEA. V was shortened by 3 bases and J by 4 bases, with 6 bases between the two germline ends. There are 12 residues in the CDR3. Here the CDR3 DNA reads TGCAGCGTTGACAGGGTCACCGGGGAGCTGTTTTTT. Translation gives CSVDRVTGELFF.

The chain uses TRBV27 and TRBJ2-3; 9 bases align to TRBD2. Per the germline V gene, CDR1 is MNHEY and CDR2 is SMNVEV (reference sequence). The V segment lost 7 bases and the J segment 0 bases; nucleotides outside the gene matches: 5. The CDR3 covers 15 residues. The CDR3 DNA reads as TGTGCCAGCACCCGGCTAGCGGGGAGCACAGATACGCAGTATTTT. Protein product: CASTRLAGSTDTQYF.

The V and J genes are TRBV2 and TRBJ1-2; TRBD1 is a possible D gene (5 bases). V lost 7 bases to trimming and J lost 4 bases, with 13 bases between them. This CDR3 contains 13 residues. In germline, CDR1 is SNHLY, CDR2 FYNNEI. CDR3 protein: CASIPDISYGYTF. The CDR3 DNA reads as TGTGCCAGCATACCGGACATTTCCTATGGCTACACCTTC.

The CDR3 is CASSDRLNQPQHF. DNA of the CDR3: TGTGCCAGCAGTGACAGGCTCAATCAGCCCCAGCATTTT. V gene TRBV12-3 or TRBV12-4 combines with J gene TRBJ1-5; tentative D call: TRBD1 (6 bases). This CDR3 comprises 13 residues. Deletions cut 5 bases from V and 3 bases from J, with 8 bases between.

The chain joins TRBV19 to TRBJ2-2, with 9 bases fitting TRBD1. Germline CDR1 is LNHDA and CDR2 is SQIVND (reference sequence). The CDR3 has 14 residues. Germline trimming cut 8 bases from V and 7 bases from J; bases unmatched to any gene: 8. The CDR3 here is CASRGQGKDGELFF. CDR3 coding DNA: TGTGCCAGTCGTGGACAGGGGAAGGACGGGGAGCTGTTTTTT.

J is TRBJ1-5 and V is TRBV4-1; the D gene is possibly TRBD1 (5 bases). CDR1 and CDR2 (germline): MGHRA, YSYEKL. Trimming removed 0 bases from V and 2 bases from J, with 11 bases in between. The CDR3 has 16 residues. The CDR3 DNA sequence: TGCGCCAGCAGCCAAGATCCAGGGTTTGGCAATCAGCCCCAGCATTTT. Translation gives CASSQDPGFGNQPQHF.

This chain links TRBV6-5 with TRBJ1-2; TRBD1 matches 8 bases. CDR3 length equals 16 residues. The V gene's germline CDR1 is MNHEY and CDR2 SVGAGI. J lost 3 bases, V lost 2 bases, and 8 bases had no gene match. This CDR3 is CASSYRQGLGHYGYTF. The CDR3 region has the DNA TGTGCCAGCAGTTACAGACAGGGGCTGGGTCACTATGGCTACACCTTC.

The gene calls are TRBV19 and TRBJ2-7; perhaps TRBD1 as D (6 bases). The V and J ends lost 3 bases and 3 bases respectively, with 9 bases between them. Germline CDR1 is LNHDA and CDR2 is SQIVND (reference sequence). The CDR3 covers 13 residues. As DNA, the CDR3 is TGTGCCAGTAGTATTGGACAGTTCTACGAGCAGTACTTC. As protein: CASSIGQFYEQYF.

CDR3 sequence: CASSPGRPNTEAFF. The CDR3 nucleotides are TGTGCCAGCTCCCCAGGCAGGCCGAACACTGAAGCTTTCTTT. The gene calls are TRBV6-5 and TRBJ1-1; D remains ambiguous. The CDR3 covers 14 residues. Between the trimmed V and J ends, which lost 8 bases and 1 base, there was a span of 14 bases. Germline CDR1 reads MNHEY; CDR2 reads SVGAGI.

This chain links TRBV3-1 (or the pseudogene TRBV3-2) with TRBJ2-7, with 7 bases identical to TRBD2. The CDR3 runs 15 residues. V was clipped by 9 bases and J by 4 bases; unmatched bases: 15. In germline, CDR1 is LGHDT, CDR2 YNNKEL (reference sequence). CDR3 in amino acids: CASTRQSGGNYEQYF. DNA for the CDR3: TGTGCCAGTACACGTCAGTCGGGAGGAAATTACGAGCAGTACTTC.

This sequence joins TRBV6-5 and TRBJ1-4; 8 bases fit TRBD1. The V segment lost 5 bases and the J segment 8 bases; nucleotides outside the gene matches: 10. The length of the CDR3 is 15 residues. Germline V gives CDR1 MNHEY, CDR2 SVGAGI. CDR3 sequence: CASSLFTGGREKLFF. In nucleotides, the CDR3 is TGTGCCAGCAGTCTTTTCACAGGGGGTCGGGAAAAACTGTTTTTT.

Points on this clone: One junction end does not reproduce the germline sequence, and a read error may be involved. The chain recombines TRBV7-7 with TRBJ2-2; possible D gene TRBD2, 7 bases. The CDR3 consists of 15 residues. The V gene's germline CDR1 is SSHAT and CDR2 FNYEAQ (reference sequence). The CDR3, as DNA: TGTGCTAGCAGCTTAGGGGGGGAGAACACCGGGGAGCTGTTTTTT. The encoded protein is CASSLGGENTGELFF.

Written as DNA, the CDR3 is TGCAGTGCTAGTCCTAGCGGGATTAGCACAGATACGCAGTATTTT. It translates to CSASPSGISTDTQYF. The chain recombines TRBV20-1 with TRBJ2-3; 9 bases fit TRBD2. Germline lookup yields CDR1 DFQATT and CDR2 SNEGSKA (reference sequence). The CDR3 is made up of 15 amino acids. Germline trimming cut 3 bases from V and 0 bases from J; bases unmatched to any gene: 4.

V and J are TRBV5-4 and TRBJ1-2; 11 bases map to TRBD1. Unmatched junction bases numbered 1, after V lost 3 bases and J lost 0 bases. This CDR3 is built from 15 residues. The V gene's germline CDR1 is SGHNT and CDR2 YYREEE (reference sequence). The CDR3 DNA follows: TGTGCCAGCAGCTGGGACAGGGGGACTAACTATGGCTACACCTTC. This translates into CASSWDRGTNYGYTF.

The CDR3 is CASTRIQGGSGYTF. DNA for the CDR3: TGCGCCAGCACGAGAATCCAGGGGGGAAGTGGCTACACCTTC. This chain uses TRBV10-2 with TRBJ1-2; TRBD1 agrees at 7 bases. The CDR3 runs 14 residues. The V gene end was trimmed by 7 bases and the J gene end by 7 bases; junction bases not matched to a gene: 12. CDR1 and CDR2 (germline): WSHSY, SAAADI.

V gene TRBV6-5 combines with J gene TRBJ1-1, with D possibly TRBD1 on 5 matching bases. V gave up 7 bases and J gave up 0 bases, with 9 bases separating them. The CDR3 has 13 residues. CDR1 MNHEY and CDR2 SVGAGI come from the germline V gene. CDR3 sequence (DNA): TGTGCCAGCAAGGACACGATGAACACTGAAGCTTTCTTT. It translates to CASKDTMNTEAFF.

The rearrangement links TRBV19 to TRBJ2-2; the match to TRBD2 covers 12 bases. This CDR3 has 17 amino acids. The V gene's germline CDR1 is LNHDA and CDR2 SQIVND (reference sequence). The junction had 4 bases not matched to a gene; V was cut back by 0 bases and J by 5 bases. The CDR3 sequence: CASSIDLAGGFTGELFF. The DNA of the CDR3 is TGTGCCAGTAGTATAGACCTAGCGGGAGGGTTTACCGGGGAGCTGTTTTTT. The full variable domain, its missing parts supplied by reference TRBV19 and TRBJ2-2, is DGGITQSPKYLFRKEGQNVTLSCEQNLNHDAMYWYRQDPGQGLRLIYYSQIVNDFQKGDIAEGYSVSREKKESFPLTVTSAQKNPTAFYLCASSIDLAGGFTGELFFGEGSRLTVL.

This clone turned up a few times. The rearrangement links TRBV18 to TRBJ1-2; possible D gene TRBD1, 5 bases. V lost 6 bases, J lost 4 bases, and 15 bases lay in between. Germline V lookup: CDR1 KGHSH, CDR2 LQKENI. This CDR3 has 14 amino acids. CDR3 coding DNA: TGTGCCAGCTCCCCGCAGGGCCAGTTCTATGGCTACACCTTC. Its translation: CASSPQGQFYGYTF.

This clone is labeled as medium-sized. This chain connects TRBV19 to TRBJ2-7; the match to TRBD2 covers 8 bases. This CDR3 has 16 residues. V trimming: 5 bases; J trimming: 3 bases; junction bases outside the gene matches: 12. Germline V CDR1 and CDR2: LNHDA, SQIVND (reference sequence). CDR3 loop: CASSPSLDSGIYEQYF. The CDR3 nucleotides read TGTGCCAGTAGTCCCTCCTTAGATAGCGGGATCTACGAGCAGTACTTC.

CDR3 in DNA: TGTGCCAGCAGTTACTCAGGGGGCTCTGGCTACACCTTC. Residues: CASSYSGGSGYTF. The chain links TRBV6-2 or TRBV6-3 to TRBJ1-2; 7 nucleotides align to TRBD1. The CDR3 contains 13 residues. The V segment lost 0 bases and the J segment 7 bases; nucleotides outside the gene matches: 2. Per germline, CDR1 MNHEY and CDR2 SVGEGT.

This rearrangement joins TRBV28 to TRBJ2-3, with 11 bases identical to TRBD2. V trimming: 5 bases; J trimming: 4 bases; junction bases outside the gene matches: 2. The germline V gene encodes CDR1 MDHEN and CDR2 SYDVKM. The CDR3 contains 14 residues. In DNA form, the CDR3 reads TGTGCCAGCAGTGTAGCGGGAGGGCCAGATACGCAGTATTTT. It codes for CASSVAGGPDTQYF.

The chain carries TRBV10-2 and TRBJ2-7, with TRBD2 matching 7 bases. V lost 6 bases, J lost 0 bases, and 8 bases stayed unmatched. This CDR3 spans 15 amino acids. Germline V CDR1 and CDR2: WSHSY, SAAADI. The CDR3: CASSRLGGSSYEQYF. The DNA for the CDR3 is TGCGCCAGCAGCCGCCTGGGCGGGAGCTCCTACGAGCAGTACTTC.

The chain carries TRBV28 and TRBJ2-7, with TRBD1 identical over 7 bases. The CDR3 runs 14 residues. V lost 2 bases and J lost 3; bases outside the gene matches: 4. Germline loops: CDR1 MDHEN, CDR2 SYDVKM. The CDR3: CASSLTGQSYEQYF. CDR3 nucleotides: TGTGCCAGCAGTTTAACGGGACAGAGCTACGAGCAGTACTTC.

The chain is built from TRBV5-8 and TRBJ2-1, with 9 bases that match TRBD1. The V segment lost 1 base and the J segment 8 bases; nucleotides outside the gene matches: 7. Germline CDR1 and CDR2: SGHTS and YDEGEE. The CDR3 length is 15 residues. The chain's CDR3 is CASSLTGGFGDEQFF. The CDR3 DNA reads TGTGCCAGCAGCTTGACAGGGGGCTTTGGGGATGAGCAGTTCTTC.

The chain couples TRBV10-3 to TRBJ2-2; TRBD1 is a possible D gene (6 bases). Between the trimmed V and J ends, which lost 7 bases and 4 bases, there was a span of 10 bases. This CDR3 is 13 amino acids long. Germline CDR1 and CDR2: ENHRY and SYGVKD. The CDR3 here is CAIKGTFTGELFF. CDR3 DNA: TGTGCCATCAAAGGGACATTCACCGGGGAGCTGTTTTTT.